The source of this TCR beta chain is a study of cytomegalovirus exposure and HLA in healthy donors. The V segment lost 4 bases and the J segment 7 bases; nucleotides outside the gene matches: 6. CDR1 is SGHTS and CDR2 is YDEGEE in the germline V gene. The CDR3 runs to 14 residues. PCR used 60 Vbeta primers and 13 Jbeta primers. Sequenced by immunoSEQ multiplex PCR; TCRdb stores in-frame clones only, minus some. The sample records roughly 80,000 clones, around 72% being singletons. The clonotype comes from a woman in her 40s in good health and CMV-seropositive. V gene TRBV5-8 combines with J gene TRBJ1-5, with TRBD1 identical over 9 bases. Sequenced input: PBMCs. The CDR3 nucleotides are TGTGCCAGCAGCCCGGGACAGGGTGGGCAGCCCCAGCATTTT. Its translation: CASSPGQGGQPQHF. The full variable domain, completed using reference TRBV5-8 and TRBJ1-5, is EAGVTQSPTHLIKTRGQQATLRCSPISGHTSVYWYQQALGLGLQFLLWYDEGEERNRGNFPPRFSGRQFPNYSSELNVNALELEDSALYLCASSPGQGGQPQHFGDGTRLSIL.